A selection of T cell receptor beta chains follows, all from one sample in a study of CXCR3-negative and CXCR3-positive naive CD8 T cells. Reanalyzing the 5' RACE reads, TCRdb keeps one entry per CDR3 protein, without DNA. The table for this sample gives over 100,000 distinct CDR3 sequences. Material: naive CXCR3- CD8+ T cells from blood. All receptors come from a human donor in good health. Some clones in this sample may be carry-over from other donors' samples. CDR3s include the opening cysteine and the closing phenylalanine or tryptophan.

v_gene	j_gene	CDR3aa
TRBV7-9	TRBJ2-1	CASSSEPYSSYNEQFF
TRBV4-2	TRBJ2-7	CASSQLGSYEQYF
TRBV4-2	TRBJ2-1	CASSPSGSGEYNEQFF
TRBV5-1	TRBJ1-1	CASSFGQGPNTEAFF
TRBV7-8	TRBJ2-7	CASSSRSTDTDEQYF
TRBV28	TRBJ2-7	CASTSRGSSGRGYEQYF
TRBV7-7	TRBJ2-3	CASSPPLAGVGDTQYF
TRBV29-1	TRBJ2-3	CSVPNGLTSTDTQYF
TRBV5-1	TRBJ2-7	CASSLSFGTVSYEQYF
TRBV7-2	TRBJ2-1	CASSLGSGRILSDEQFF
TRBV4-3	TRBJ1-5	CASSQDRGGQPQHF
TRBV5-1	TRBJ2-1	CASSLPGGNEQFF
TRBV20-1	TRBJ2-1	CSASISGGAINEQFF
TRBV28	TRBJ2-7	CASTPFSSYEQYF
TRBV7-8	TRBJ2-1	CASLTGGEDYNEQFF
TRBV2	TRBJ2-1	CASVASAVYNEQFF
TRBV5-5	TRBJ1-5	CASSLIPQGNSQPQHF
TRBV20-1	TRBJ2-1	CSARHRLYNEQFF
TRBV28	TRBJ2-7	CASSQTLVVEQYF
TRBV6-6	TRBJ2-7	CASSNPTGLGGYEQYF
TRBV29-1	TRBJ2-2	CSVESAGLNTGELFF
TRBV29-1	TRBJ2-7	CSVEDRTYEQYF
TRBV15	TRBJ1-5	CATSGSMNQPQHF
TRBV12-3/TRBV12-4	TRBJ2-5	CASSLGGQEGETQYF
TRBV25-1	TRBJ1-1	CASSQRGMNTEAFF
TRBV28	TRBJ1-1	CASSLLGEGTEAFF
TRBV4-1	TRBJ2-1	CASSPPGGKRQPSYNEQFF
TRBV28	TRBJ2-7	CASSLWSSGATYEQYF
TRBV29-1	TRBJ2-2	CSVRQGAGTGELFF
TRBV25-1	TRBJ1-2	CASSEEVGWGTNYGYTF
TRBV12-3/TRBV12-4	TRBJ2-7	CASTRGTGSNYEQYF
TRBV7-3	TRBJ2-7	CASRDDGSHVEQYF
TRBV7-6	TRBJ2-7	CASSSGTGKGDEQYF
TRBV4-1	TRBJ2-1	CASSQDRIDNEQFF
TRBV20-1	TRBJ2-5	CSADTSGEGETQYF
TRBV5-1	TRBJ1-1	CASSLEMGQGTEAFF
TRBV11-2	TRBJ1-1	CASSLAGRVAEAFF
TRBV28	TRBJ2-1	CSSSFPFRAVGNEQFF
TRBV20-1	TRBJ2-2	CSARASMGMELFF